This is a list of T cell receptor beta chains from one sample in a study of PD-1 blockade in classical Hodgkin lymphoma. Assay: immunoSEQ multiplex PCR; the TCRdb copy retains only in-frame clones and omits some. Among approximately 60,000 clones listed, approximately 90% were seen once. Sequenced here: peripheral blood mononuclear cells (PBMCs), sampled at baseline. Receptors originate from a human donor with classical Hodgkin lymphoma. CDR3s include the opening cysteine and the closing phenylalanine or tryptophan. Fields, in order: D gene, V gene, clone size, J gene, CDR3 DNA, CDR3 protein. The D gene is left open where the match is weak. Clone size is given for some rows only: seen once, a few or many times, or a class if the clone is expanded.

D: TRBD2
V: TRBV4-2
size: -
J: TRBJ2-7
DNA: TGTGCCAGCAGCCCAGGACTAGCCTACGAGCAGTACTTC
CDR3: CASSPGLAYEQYF

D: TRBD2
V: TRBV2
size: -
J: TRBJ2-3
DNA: TGTGCCAGCAGTGAAGCTGTTGGCGGGGGGGCTCTCACAGATACGCAGTATTTT
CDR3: CASSEAVGGGALTDTQYF

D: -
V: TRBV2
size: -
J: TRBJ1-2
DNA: TGTGCCAGCAGTGAGGGTTGGGCAGGGCACTATGGCTACACCTTC
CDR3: CASSEGWAGHYGYTF

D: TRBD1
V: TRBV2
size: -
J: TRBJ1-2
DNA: TGTGCCAGCACGACTACAGGGGTAGACTATGGCTACACCTTC
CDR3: CASTTTGVDYGYTF

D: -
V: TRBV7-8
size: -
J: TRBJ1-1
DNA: TGTGCCAGCAGTTCAATTGGCGCCCGTGGCACTGAAGCTTTCTTT
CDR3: CASSSIGARGTEAFF

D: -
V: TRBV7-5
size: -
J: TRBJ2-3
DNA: TGTGTCAGAAGCTCCTGGACTAGCGGGGGATTCCCGGGGGTCACAGATACGCAGTATTTT
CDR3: CVRSSWTSGGFPGVTDTQYF

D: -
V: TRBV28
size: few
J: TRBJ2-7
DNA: TGTGCCAGCAGTTTGCCTCCTGGGACATCGGGGACCTACGAGCAGTACTTC
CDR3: CASSLPPGTSGTYEQYF

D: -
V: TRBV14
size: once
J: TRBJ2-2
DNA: TGTGCCAGCAGCCAAATGGCCTTGGGGGAGCTGTTTTTT
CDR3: CASSQMALGELFF

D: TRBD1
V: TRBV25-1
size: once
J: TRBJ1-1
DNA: TGTGCCAGCAGTGAATGGGGCCAGGGGGCCACTGAAGCTTTCTTT
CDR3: CASSEWGQGATEAFF

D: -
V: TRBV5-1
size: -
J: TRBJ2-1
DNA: TGCGCCAGCAGCCCGGCCGCGGGGGCTTATGAGCAGTTCTTC
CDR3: CASSPAAGAYEQFF

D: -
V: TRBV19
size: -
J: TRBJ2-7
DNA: TGTGCCAGTAGTATAGCTCACCTGGGCTACGAGCAGTACTTC
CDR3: CASSIAHLGYEQYF

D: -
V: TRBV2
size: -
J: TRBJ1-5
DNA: TGTGCCAGCAGTGAAGGGGCTCTCTATCAGCCCCAGCATTTT
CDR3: CASSEGALYQPQHF

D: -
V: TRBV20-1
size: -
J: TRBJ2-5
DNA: TGCAGTGGAGATCCAGCGGAGACCCAGTACTTC
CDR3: CSGDPAETQYF

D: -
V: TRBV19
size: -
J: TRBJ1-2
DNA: TGTGCCAGTAGTCCCACAGGGTCGAGTGGCTACACCTTC
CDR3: CASSPTGSSGYTF

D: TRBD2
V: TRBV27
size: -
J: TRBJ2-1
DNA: TGTGCCAGCAGTTCACTCTCGGGACTAGCGGGGGGCCCCCTCCACAATGAGCAGTTCTTC
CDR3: CASSSLSGLAGGPLHNEQFF

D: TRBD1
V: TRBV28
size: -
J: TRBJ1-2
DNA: TGTGCCAGCAGTTTCGGGACAGGGATTTCTAACTATGGCTACACCTTC
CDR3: CASSFGTGISNYGYTF

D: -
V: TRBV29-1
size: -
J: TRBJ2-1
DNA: TGCAGCGTTGACGGGCAGGGCTATGAGCAGTTCTTC
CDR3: CSVDGQGYEQFF

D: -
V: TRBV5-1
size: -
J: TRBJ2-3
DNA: TGCGCCAGCAGGGGGGGCTCGGAGGATACGCAGTATTTT
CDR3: CASRGGSEDTQYF

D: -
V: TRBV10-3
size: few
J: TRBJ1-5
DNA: TGTGCCATCAGTGACCCTGGGCATAGCAATCAGCCCCAGCATTTT
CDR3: CAISDPGHSNQPQHF

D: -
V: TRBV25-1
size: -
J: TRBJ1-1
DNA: TGTGCCAGCAGGTGGAACACTGAAGCTTTCTTT
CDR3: CASRWNTEAFF

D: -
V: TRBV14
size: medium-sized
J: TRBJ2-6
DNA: TGTGCCAGCAGCCAAGGTTGGAGCGGGGCCAACGTCCTGACTTTC
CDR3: CASSQGWSGANVLTF

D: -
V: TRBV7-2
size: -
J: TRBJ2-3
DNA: TGTGCCAGCAGCTTAGATCTCGGCGGGGCCAGACGCGGGCAGTATTTT
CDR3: CASSLDLGGARRGQYF

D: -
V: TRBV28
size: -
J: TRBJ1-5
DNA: TGTGCCAGCAGTCACGCGACTGGGACGGGCAAAGGTCAGCCCCAGCATTTT
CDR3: CASSHATGTGKGQPQHF

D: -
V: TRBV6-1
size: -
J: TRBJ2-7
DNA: TGTGCCAGCGAGGGCAACAGGGCAGGTAACTCCGAGCAGTACTTC
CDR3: CASEGNRAGNSEQYF

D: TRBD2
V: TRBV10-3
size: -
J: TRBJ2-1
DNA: TGTGCCATCAGTGAGTTTCTTTCGGGTCGGCGGGGGTCTGAGCAGTTCTTC
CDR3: CAISEFLSGRRGSEQFF